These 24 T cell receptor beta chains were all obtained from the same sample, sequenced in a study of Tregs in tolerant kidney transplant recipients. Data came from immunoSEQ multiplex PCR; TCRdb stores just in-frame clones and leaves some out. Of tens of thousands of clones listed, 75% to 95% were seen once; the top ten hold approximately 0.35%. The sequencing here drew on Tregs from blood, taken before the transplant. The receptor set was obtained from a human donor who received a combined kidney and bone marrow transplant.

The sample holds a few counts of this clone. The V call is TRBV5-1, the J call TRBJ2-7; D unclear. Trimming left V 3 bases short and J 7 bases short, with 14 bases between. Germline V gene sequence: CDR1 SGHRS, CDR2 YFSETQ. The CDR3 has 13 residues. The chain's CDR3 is CASSSPASEEQYF. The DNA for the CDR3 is TGCGCCAGCAGCTCCCCTGCGAGTGAGGAGCAGTACTTC.

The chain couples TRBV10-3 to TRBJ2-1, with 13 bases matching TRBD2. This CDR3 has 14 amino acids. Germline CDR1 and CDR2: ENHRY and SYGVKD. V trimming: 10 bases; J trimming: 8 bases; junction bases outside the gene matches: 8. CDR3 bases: TGTGCCACCGGGACTAGCGGGATGGCGGATGAGCAGTTCTTC. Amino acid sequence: CATGTSGMADEQFF.

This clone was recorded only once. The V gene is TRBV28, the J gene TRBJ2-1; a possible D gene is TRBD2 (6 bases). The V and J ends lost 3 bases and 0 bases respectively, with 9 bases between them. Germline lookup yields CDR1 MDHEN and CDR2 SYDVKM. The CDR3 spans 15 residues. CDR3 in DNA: TGTGCCAGCAGTTTGGCGGGAAGCTCCTACAATGAGCAGTTCTTC. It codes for CASSLAGSSYNEQFF.

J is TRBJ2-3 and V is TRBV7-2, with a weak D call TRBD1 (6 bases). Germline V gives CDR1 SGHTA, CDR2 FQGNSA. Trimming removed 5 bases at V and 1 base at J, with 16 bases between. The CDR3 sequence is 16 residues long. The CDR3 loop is CASSMQGKGGTDTQYF. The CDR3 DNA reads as TGTGCCAGCAGCATGCAGGGGAAGGGAGGCACAGATACGCAGTATTTT.

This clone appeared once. CDR3: CASNLQSTDTQYF. CDR3 bases: TGTGCCAGCAACCTACAAAGCACAGATACGCAGTATTTT. The gene calls are TRBV5-8 and TRBJ2-3; D is undetermined. Germline CDR1 and CDR2: SGHTS and YDEGEE. The V and J ends lost 6 bases and 0 bases respectively, with 8 bases between them. The CDR3 contains 13 residues.

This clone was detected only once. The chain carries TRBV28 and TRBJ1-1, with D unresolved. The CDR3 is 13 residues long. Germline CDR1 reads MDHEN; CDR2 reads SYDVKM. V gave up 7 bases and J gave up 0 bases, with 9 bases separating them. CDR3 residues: CASTQAMNTEAFF. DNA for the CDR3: TGTGCCAGCACCCAAGCCATGAACACTGAAGCTTTCTTT.

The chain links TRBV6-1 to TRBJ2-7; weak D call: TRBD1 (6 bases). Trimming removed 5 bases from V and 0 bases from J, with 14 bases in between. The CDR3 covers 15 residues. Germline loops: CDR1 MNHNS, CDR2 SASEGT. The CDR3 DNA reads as TGTGCCAGCAGTTTTTGGGGGCCCCACTCCTACGAGCAGTACTTC. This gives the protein CASSFWGPHSYEQYF.

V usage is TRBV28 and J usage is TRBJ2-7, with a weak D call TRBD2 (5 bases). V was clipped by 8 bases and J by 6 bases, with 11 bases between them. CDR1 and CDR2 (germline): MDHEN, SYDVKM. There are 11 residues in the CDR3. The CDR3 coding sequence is TGTGCCAGCGAGGGCTCGGTCGAGCAGTACTTC. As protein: CASEGSVEQYF.

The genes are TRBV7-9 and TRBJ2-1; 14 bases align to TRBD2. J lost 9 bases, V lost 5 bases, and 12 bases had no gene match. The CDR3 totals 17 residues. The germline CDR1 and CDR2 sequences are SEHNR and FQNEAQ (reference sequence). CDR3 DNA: TGTGCCAGCAGCCCCGGGGGGGGACTAGCGGGAGCTAGTGAGCAGTTCTTC. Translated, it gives CASSPGGGLAGASEQFF.

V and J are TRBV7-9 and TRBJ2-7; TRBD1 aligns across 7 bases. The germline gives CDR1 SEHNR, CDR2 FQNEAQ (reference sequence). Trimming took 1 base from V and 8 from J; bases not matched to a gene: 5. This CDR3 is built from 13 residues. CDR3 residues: CASSLVDRAKQYF. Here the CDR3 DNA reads TGTGCCAGCAGCTTAGTAGACAGGGCCAAGCAGTACTTC.

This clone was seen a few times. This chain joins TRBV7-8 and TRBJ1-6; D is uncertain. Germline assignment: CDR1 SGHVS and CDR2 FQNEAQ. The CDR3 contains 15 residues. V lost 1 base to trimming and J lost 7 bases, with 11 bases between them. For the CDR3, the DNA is TGTGCCAGCAGCTTAGAACCCAGGAGGAATTCACCCCTCCACTTT. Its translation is CASSLEPRRNSPLHF.

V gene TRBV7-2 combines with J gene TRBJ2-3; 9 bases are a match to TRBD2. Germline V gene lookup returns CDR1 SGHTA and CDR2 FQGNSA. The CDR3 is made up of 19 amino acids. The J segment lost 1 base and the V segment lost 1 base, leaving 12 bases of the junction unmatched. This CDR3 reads CASSLGRSTWTSGTDTQYF. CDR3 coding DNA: TGTGCCAGCAGCTTAGGACGCTCCACGTGGACTAGCGGCACAGATACGCAGTATTTT.

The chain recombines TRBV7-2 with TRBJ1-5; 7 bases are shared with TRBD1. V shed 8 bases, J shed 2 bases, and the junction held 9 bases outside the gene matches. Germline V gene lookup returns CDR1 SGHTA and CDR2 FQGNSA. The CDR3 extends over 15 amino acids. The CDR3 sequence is CASAEGAYGNQPQHF. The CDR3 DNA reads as TGTGCCAGCGCGGAGGGGGCGTACGGCAATCAGCCCCAGCATTTT. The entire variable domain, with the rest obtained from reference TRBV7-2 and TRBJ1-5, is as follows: GAGVSQSPSNKVTEKGKDVELRCDPISGHTALYWYRQSLGQGLEFLIYFQGNSAPDKSGLPSDRFSAERTGGSVSTLTIQRTQQEDSAVYLCASAEGAYGNQPQHFGDGTRLSIL.

The CDR3 loop is CASNTGGRDGYTF. Here the CDR3 DNA reads TGTGCCAGTAATACAGGGGGCAGGGATGGCTACACCTTC. J is TRBJ1-2 and V is TRBV19; 9 bases match TRBD1. After removal of 7 bases from V and 6 bases from J, the junction contained 6 bases not matched to a gene. CDR1 is LNHDA and CDR2 is SQIVND in the germline V gene (reference sequence). This CDR3 is built from 13 residues.

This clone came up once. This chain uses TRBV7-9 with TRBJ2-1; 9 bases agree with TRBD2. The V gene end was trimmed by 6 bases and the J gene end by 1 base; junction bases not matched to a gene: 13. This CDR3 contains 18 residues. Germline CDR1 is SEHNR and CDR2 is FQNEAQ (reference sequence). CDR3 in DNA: TGTGCCAGCAGGAGGGGGCTAGCGACTAGCGGTTCCTACAATGAGCAGTTCTTC. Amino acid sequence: CASRRGLATSGSYNEQFF.

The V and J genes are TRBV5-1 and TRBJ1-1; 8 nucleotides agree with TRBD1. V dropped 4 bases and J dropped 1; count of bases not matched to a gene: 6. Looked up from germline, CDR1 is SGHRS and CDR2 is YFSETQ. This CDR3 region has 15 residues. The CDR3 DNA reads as TGCGCCAGCAGCCTTAGGACAGGGAGGAACACTGAAGCTTTCTTT. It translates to CASSLRTGRNTEAFF. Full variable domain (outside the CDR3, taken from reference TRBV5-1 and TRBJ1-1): KAGVTQTPRYLIKTRGQQVTLSCSPISGHRSVSWYQQTPGQGLQFLFEYFSETQRNKGNFPGRFSGRQFSNSRSEMNVSTLELGDSALYLCASSLRTGRNTEAFFGQGTRLTVV.

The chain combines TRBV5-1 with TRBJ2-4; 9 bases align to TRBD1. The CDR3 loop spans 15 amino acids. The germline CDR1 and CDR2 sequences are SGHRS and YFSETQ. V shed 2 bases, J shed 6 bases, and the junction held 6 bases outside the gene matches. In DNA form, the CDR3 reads TGCGCCAGCAGCTTATCACCGGGACAGGGAAACATTCAGTACTTC. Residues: CASSLSPGQGNIQYF.

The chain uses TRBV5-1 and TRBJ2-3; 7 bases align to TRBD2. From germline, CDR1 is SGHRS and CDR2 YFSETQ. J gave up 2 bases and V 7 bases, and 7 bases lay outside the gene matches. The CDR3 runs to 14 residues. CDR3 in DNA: TGCGCCAGCTTTGCCCAGCGGGACACAGATACGCAGTATTTT. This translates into CASFAQRDTDTQYF.

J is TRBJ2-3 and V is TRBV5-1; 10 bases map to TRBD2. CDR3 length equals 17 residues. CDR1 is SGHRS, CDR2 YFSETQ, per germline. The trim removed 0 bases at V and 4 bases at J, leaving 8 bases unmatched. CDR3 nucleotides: TGCGCCAGCAGCTTGGGGTCTAGCGGGAGTTTAGCAGATACGCAGTATTTT. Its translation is CASSLGSSGSLADTQYF.

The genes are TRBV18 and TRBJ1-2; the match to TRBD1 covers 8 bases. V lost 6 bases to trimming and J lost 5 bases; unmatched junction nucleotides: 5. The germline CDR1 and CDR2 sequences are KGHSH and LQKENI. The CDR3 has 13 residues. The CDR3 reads CASSTTGEYGYTF. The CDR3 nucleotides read TGTGCCAGCTCGACGACAGGGGAGTATGGCTACACCTTC. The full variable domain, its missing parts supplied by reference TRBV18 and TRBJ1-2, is NAGVMQNPRHLVRRRGQEARLRCSPMKGHSHVYWYRQLPEEGLKFMVYLQKENIIDESGMPKERFSAEFPKEGPSILRIQQVVRGDSAAYFCASSTTGEYGYTFGSGTRLTVV.

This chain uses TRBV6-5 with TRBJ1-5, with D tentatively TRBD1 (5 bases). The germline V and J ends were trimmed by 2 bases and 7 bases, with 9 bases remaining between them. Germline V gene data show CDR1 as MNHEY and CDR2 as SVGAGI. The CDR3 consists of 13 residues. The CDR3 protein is CASSYQGEQPQHF. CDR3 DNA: TGTGCCAGCAGTTACCAAGGGGAACAGCCCCAGCATTTT.

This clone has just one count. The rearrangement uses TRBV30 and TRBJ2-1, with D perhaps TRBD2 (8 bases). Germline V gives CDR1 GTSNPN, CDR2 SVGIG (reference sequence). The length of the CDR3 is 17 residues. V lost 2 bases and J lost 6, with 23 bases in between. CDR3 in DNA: TGTGCCTGGAGTAAAGGGACTAGGGGGCTTTTTCTCAATGAGCAGTTCTTC. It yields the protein CAWSKGTRGLFLNEQFF.

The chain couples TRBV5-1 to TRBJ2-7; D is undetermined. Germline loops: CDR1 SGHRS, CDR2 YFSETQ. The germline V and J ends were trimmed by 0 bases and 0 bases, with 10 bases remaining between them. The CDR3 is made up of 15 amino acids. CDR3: CASSLAATSSYEQYF. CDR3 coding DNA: TGCGCCAGCAGCTTGGCGGCAACCAGCTCCTACGAGCAGTACTTC.

The CDR3 spells CASSLLGVSNQPQHF. CDR3 bases: TGTGCCAGCAGTTTGCTAGGGGTTAGCAATCAGCCCCAGCATTTT. The chain recombines TRBV28 with TRBJ1-5, with D possibly TRBD1 on 5 matching bases. Trimming removed 3 bases from V and 0 bases from J, with 9 bases in between. CDR3 length: 15 amino acids. The germline V gene has CDR1 MDHEN and CDR2 SYDVKM. The whole variable domain, remainder taken from reference TRBV28 and TRBJ1-5, is DVKVTQSSRYLVKRTGEKVFLECVQDMDHENMFWYRQDPGLGLRLIYFSYDVKMKEKGDIPEGYSVSREKKERFSLILESASTNQTSMYLCASSLLGVSNQPQHFGDGTRLSIL.